A single count supports the clone carrying this T cell receptor beta chain. This sample is drawn from a study of blood T cell repertoires in COVID-19. Followed over time, Seattle patients had been enrolled while infection was active. CDR1 SGDLS and CDR2 YYNGEE come from the germline V gene. V was pared by 0 bases and J by 7 bases, with 16 bases between. CDR3 length: 15 residues. Assay used: immunoSEQ multiplex PCR; TCRdb lists only in-frame clones, some missing. The table shows 200,000 to 300,000 clones, with around 87% occurring only once. Source material: peripheral blood. The clonotype was recovered from a woman aged 60-75 years with COVID-19, enrolled during active disease. The genes are TRBV9 and TRBJ1-2; D is perhaps TRBD1 (6 bases). CDR3 amino acids: CASSVATGPPSGYTF. CDR3 DNA sequence: TGTGCCAGCAGCGTAGCGACAGGACCTCCCTCTGGCTACACCTTC.